The T cell receptor (beta chain) described here comes from a study of glioma-infiltrating T cells after dendritic cell vaccination. Only in-frame clones appear in the TCRdb table, and some are missing; sequencing was by immunoSEQ multiplex PCR. The sample carries more than 75,000 clones, around 86% recorded once. CDR3 length: 20 residues. Trimming at V came to 0 bases and at J to 9 bases, leaving 20 bases not matched to a gene. Germline loops: CDR1 SGHTA, CDR2 FQGNSA. The sample's time point: after dendritic cell vaccination, including at tumor progression/relapse. All glioblastoma patients lacked an isocitrate dehydrogenase mutation.

The chain links TRBV7-2 to TRBJ2-1, with 10 bases matching TRBD2. The origin of this receptor is a human donor with glioblastoma. The material sequenced was blood, taken after dendritic cell vaccination. The CDR3: CASSLAFPSGGARLVVEQFF. As DNA, the CDR3 is TGTGCCAGCAGCTTAGCGTTCCCCAGCGGGGGGGCCCGTCTTGTCGTTGAGCAGTTCTTC.